This TCR beta chain was documented in a study of beta chain features in type 1 diabetes. General study results and limits: People with Type 1 diabetes carried modestly yet significantly shorter TCRB CDR3s in all four CD4+ subsets.

V gave up 0 bases and J gave up 7 bases; unmatched junction bases: 4. Looked up from germline, CDR1 is SGHTS and CDR2 is YDEGEE. This CDR3 has 14 amino acids. For this clone: As yet, its antigen is unknown.

The authors reverse transcribed all of the isolated RNA, so sequencing captured expressed TCRB transcripts. Only in-frame clones appear in the TCRdb table, and some are missing; sequencing was by immunoSEQ multiplex PCR. The data hold around 20,000 clones, with about 69% observed a single time. Specimen: Tregs from blood. This TCR came from a man aged 18 to 30 with type 1 diabetes. The chain recombines TRBV5-8 with TRBJ1-2; 9 nucleotides agree with TRBD1. CDR3: CASSLEQGAFGYTF. DNA of the CDR3: TGTGCCAGCAGCTTGGAACAGGGGGCTTTTGGCTACACCTTC.